Described below is a single TCR beta chain sequence and its context. Repertoires were generated with immunoSEQ multiplex PCR, while TCRdb's copy carries only in-frame clones and drops some. Of hundreds of thousands of clones in the sample, roughly 86% were seen once. The sample is drawn from a study of blood T cell repertoires in COVID-19. Study in general: Material from acute and convalescent COVID-19 was sourced from the United States, Italy and Spain.

The germline gives CDR1 SGHRS, CDR2 YFSETQ. The V end lost 2 bases, the J end lost 9 bases, and 15 bases lay between the germline ends. This CDR3 is 14 amino acids long. The sequence derives from a man in his 70s with acute or convalescent COVID-19. This sequence joins TRBV5-1 and TRBJ2-4; perhaps TRBD1 as D (6 bases). The sample was peripheral blood. The CDR3 nucleotides are TGCGCCAGCAGCTTACGGGGCCAAGGGGGCATTCAGTACTTC. Protein sequence: CASSLRGQGGIQYF.